Listed below are T cell receptor beta chains from one sample, sequenced in a study of cytomegalovirus exposure and HLA in healthy donors. Sequencing used immunoSEQ multiplex PCR; TCRdb keeps in-frame clones, though not all of them. This repertoire shows fewer than 130,000 clones, about 70% found once; its top ten account for roughly 2.6%. Input material: PBMCs. These receptors all stem from a man aged 50 to 59 in good health and CMV-seropositive. Both conserved end residues are part of each CDR3. The D gene is left open where the match is weak. Clone size is shown for a subset of rows, as once, few, many or a class of expanded clone.

abundance	v_gene	d_gene	j_gene	CDR3aa	CDR3nt
few	TRBV11-3	TRBD1	TRBJ2-2	CASSSGQGEFGELFF	TGTGCCAGCAGCTCGGGACAGGGGGAGTTCGGGGAGCTGTTTTTT
.	TRBV7-3	TRBD2	TRBJ2-1	CASSPSGSSYNEQFF	TGTGCCAGCAGCCCGAGCGGGAGCTCCTACAATGAGCAGTTCTTC
.	TRBV14	TRBD1	TRBJ2-7	CASSTGVYEQYF	TGTGCCAGCAGCACAGGGGTCTACGAGCAGTACTTC
few	TRBV29-1	TRBD1	TRBJ2-1	CSVQNWDSTYNEQFF	TGCAGCGTTCAAAATTGGGACAGCACGTACAATGAGCAGTTCTTC
once	TRBV6-1	TRBD2	TRBJ2-1	CASSPGRGILGKQFF	TGTGCCAGCAGTCCCGGGAGGGGGATTCTGGGCAAGCAGTTCTTC
.	TRBV6-5	.	TRBJ1-5	CASSYSATGGQPQHF	TGTGCCAGCAGTTACTCTGCTACCGGGGGTCAGCCCCAGCATTTT
few	TRBV5-1	TRBD1	TRBJ2-5	CASSVGQKEGTQYF	TGCGCCAGCAGCGTGGGACAGAAAGAAGGGACCCAGTACTTC
.	TRBV7-2	TRBD1	TRBJ1-6	CASSPRQGYSPLHF	TGTGCCAGCAGCCCTCGACAGGGATATTCACCCCTCCACTTT
few	TRBV5-6	TRBD2	TRBJ2-1	CASSTVTSGGGGNEQFF	TGTGCCAGCAGCACCGTGACTAGCGGGGGAGGTGGCAATGAGCAGTTCTTC
.	TRBV5-5	.	TRBJ2-7	CASSLGGYEQYF	TGTGCCAGCAGCTTAGGAGGATACGAGCAGTACTTC
.	TRBV5-1	.	TRBJ2-7	CASSLTTENYEQYF	TGCGCCAGCAGCTTGACGACAGAGAACTACGAGCAGTACTTC
once	TRBV6-1	.	TRBJ1-2	CAANTRESGGGYTF	TGTGCCGCTAATACCCGGGAGTCCGGAGGTGGCTACACCTTC
.	TRBV6-6	TRBD2	TRBJ2-1	CASRDPLAENYNEQFF	TGTGCCAGCAGGGACCCACTAGCGGAAAACTACAATGAGCAGTTCTTC
.	TRBV7-9	TRBD1	TRBJ1-1	CASSPAGTGNTEAFF	TGTGCCAGCAGCCCCGCCGGGACAGGGAACACTGAAGCTTTCTTT
.	TRBV6-6	.	TRBJ2-1	CASSPLGTSNYNEQFF	TGTGCCAGCAGTCCTCTAGGGACATCCAATTACAATGAGCAGTTCTTC
.	TRBV5-1	.	TRBJ2-3	CASSSQGVDPRQYF	TGCGCCAGCAGCTCCCAAGGGGTTGACCCTCGGCAGTATTTT
.	TRBV5-5	.	TRBJ2-5	CASSLPGEWETQYF	TGTGCCAGCAGCTTGCCAGGGGAATGGGAGACCCAGTACTTC
few	TRBV7-3	.	TRBJ2-4	CASSPWCWVRNIQYF	TGTGCCAGCAGCCCTTGGTGCTGGGTGAGGAACATTCAGTACTTC
.	TRBV7-9	.	TRBJ1-1	CASSRRGNTEAFF	TGTGCCAGCAGCCGCCGGGGTAACACTGAAGCTTTCTTT
.	TRBV4-1	.	TRBJ1-4	CASSHLRLVRTNEKLFF	TGCGCCAGCAGCCACCTCAGACTAGTGCGGACTAATGAAAAACTGTTTTTT
few	TRBV10-2	.	TRBJ1-1	CASSESTTAFF	TGCGCCAGCAGTGAGTCGACAACAGCTTTCTTT
.	TRBV15	.	TRBJ2-3	CATSIPGTDTQYF	TGTGCCACCAGCATCCCTGGCACAGATACGCAGTATTTT
.	TRBV7-9	.	TRBJ1-3	CASSPRQDGNTIYF	TGTGCCAGCAGCCCACGACAGGACGGGAACACCATATATTTT
.	TRBV28	.	TRBJ2-5	CASSSGLETQYF	TGTGCCAGCAGTTCAGGGCTGGAGACCCAGTACTTC
.	TRBV4-1	TRBD2	TRBJ2-1	CASSQEWRGDEQFF	TGCGCCAGCAGCCAAGAGTGGCGGGGGGATGAGCAGTTCTTC
.	TRBV2	.	TRBJ1-5	CASSDVGTKHF	TGTGCCAGCAGTGATGTAGGGACAAAGCATTTT
.	TRBV2	TRBD1	TRBJ2-3	CASSGQGPDTQYF	TGTGCCAGCAGCGGACAGGGACCAGATACGCAGTATTTT
few	TRBV6-6	.	TRBJ1-3	CASSYGQVSGNTIYF	TGTGCCAGCAGTTACGGGCAGGTCTCTGGAAACACCATATATTTT
few	TRBV6-1	.	TRBJ2-2	CASSPILAGELFF	TGTGCCAGCAGTCCTATACTAGCCGGGGAGCTGTTTTTT
.	TRBV11-2	TRBD2	TRBJ2-7	CASSLERTSVYEQYF	TGTGCCAGCAGCTTAGAAAGGACTAGCGTTTACGAGCAGTACTTC
.	TRBV6-1	TRBD1	TRBJ1-1	CASRRTGNTEAFF	TGTGCCAGCAGGCGGACAGGGAACACTGAAGCTTTCTTT
.	TRBV27	TRBD1	TRBJ1-5	CASSSAGTGILEPQHF	TGTGCCAGCAGTTCTGCCGGGACAGGGATCCTCGAGCCCCAGCATTTT
.	TRBV18	TRBD1	TRBJ1-1	CASSLSRGSREAFF	TGTGCCAGCTCACTTTCCAGGGGGTCCCGTGAAGCTTTCTTT
.	TRBV7-8	.	TRBJ2-7	CASSLAVLTTLQIYEQYF	TGTGCCAGCAGCTTAGCAGTATTGACTACCCTTCAAATCTACGAGCAGTACTTC
.	TRBV7-2	TRBD1	TRBJ2-7	CASSSLRAAGGQYF	TGTGCCAGCAGCTCCCTTAGGGCGGCAGGGGGACAGTACTTC
.	TRBV5-5	.	TRBJ2-3	CASLPPGGLIGDTQYF	TGTGCCAGCCTCCCCCCGGGGGGCTTAATCGGAGATACGCAGTATTTT
.	TRBV9	TRBD1	TRBJ1-1	CASSSLTGGNTEAFF	TGTGCCAGCAGCTCCTTAACAGGGGGCAACACTGAAGCTTTCTTT
few	TRBV6-1	TRBD2	TRBJ2-1	CASSEMAGEFNEQFF	TGTGCCAGCAGTGAAATGGCGGGGGAATTCAATGAGCAGTTCTTC
.	TRBV7-8	TRBD2	TRBJ2-1	CASSLGFSGSSYNEQFF	TGTGCCAGCAGCTTAGGATTTAGCGGGAGCTCCTACAATGAGCAGTTCTTC
.	TRBV11-3	.	TRBJ2-2	CASSLSSAGELFF	TGTGCCAGCAGCCTCTCTAGTGCCGGGGAGCTGTTTTTT
once	TRBV14	.	TRBJ1-3	CASSHRRQTSGNTIYF	TGTGCCAGCAGCCATAGGAGGCAGACCTCTGGAAACACCATATATTTT
.	TRBV5-1	TRBD1	TRBJ2-7	CASSVPGQGVYEQYF	TGCGCCAGCAGCGTACCGGGACAGGGGGTCTACGAGCAGTACTTC
few	TRBV5-1	.	TRBJ1-4	CASSMGLNEKLFF	TGCGCCAGCAGCATGGGTCTTAATGAAAAACTGTTTTTT
.	TRBV10-3	.	TRBJ2-2	CATLREVTGELFF	TGTGCCACCCTCAGGGAGGTAACCGGGGAGCTGTTTTTT
.	TRBV27	TRBD2	TRBJ2-3	CASSPLAGVIDTQYF	TGTGCCAGCAGTCCCCTAGCGGGGGTGATAGATACGCAGTATTTT
.	TRBV6-6	.	TRBJ2-7	CASSYEGFTYEQYF	TGTGCCAGCAGTTACGAGGGTTTTACCTACGAGCAGTACTTC
.	TRBV6-1	.	TRBJ2-1	CASRPRDWAYNEQFF	TGTGCCAGCAGGCCCCGGGACTGGGCCTACAATGAGCAGTTCTTC
.	TRBV27	TRBD1	TRBJ2-3	CASSARRTGLSTDTQYF	TGTGCCAGCAGTGCCCGACGGACAGGGCTTAGCACAGATACGCAGTATTTT
.	TRBV10-3	TRBD1	TRBJ2-7	CAISGQGRNEQYF	TGTGCCATCAGTGGACAGGGGAGGAACGAGCAGTACTTC
.	TRBV5-5	.	TRBJ1-5	CASSSGNHQPQHF	TGTGCCAGCAGCTCGGGAAACCATCAGCCCCAGCATTTT
.	TRBV5-1	.	TRBJ1-1	CASSLAGITEAFF	TGCGCCAGCAGCTTGGCAGGGATCACTGAAGCTTTCTTT
.	TRBV6-6	.	TRBJ2-7	CASSRLGRNGFREEYF	TGTGCCAGCAGTCGCCTCGGGAGAAACGGCTTTCGTGAGGAGTACTTC
few	TRBV7-8	.	TRBJ2-7	CASRPGHTYEQYF	TGTGCCAGCAGGCCCGGACATACCTACGAGCAGTACTTC
few	TRBV5-1	.	TRBJ1-4	CASSLYFGGEKLFF	TGCGCCAGCAGCTTGTATTTCGGAGGAGAAAAACTGTTTTTT
.	TRBV5-6	TRBD1	TRBJ1-1	CASSLPGTGTEAFF	TGTGCCAGCAGCTTACCCGGGACAGGGACTGAAGCTTTCTTT
.	TRBV11-2	.	TRBJ2-1	CASSLDRTDEQFF	TGTGCCAGCAGCTTAGATCGAACGGATGAGCAGTTCTTC
.	TRBV6-6	TRBD1	TRBJ2-1	CASSRPRTGANSEQFF	TGTGCCAGCAGCCGTCCCCGGACAGGGGCGAATAGTGAGCAGTTCTTC